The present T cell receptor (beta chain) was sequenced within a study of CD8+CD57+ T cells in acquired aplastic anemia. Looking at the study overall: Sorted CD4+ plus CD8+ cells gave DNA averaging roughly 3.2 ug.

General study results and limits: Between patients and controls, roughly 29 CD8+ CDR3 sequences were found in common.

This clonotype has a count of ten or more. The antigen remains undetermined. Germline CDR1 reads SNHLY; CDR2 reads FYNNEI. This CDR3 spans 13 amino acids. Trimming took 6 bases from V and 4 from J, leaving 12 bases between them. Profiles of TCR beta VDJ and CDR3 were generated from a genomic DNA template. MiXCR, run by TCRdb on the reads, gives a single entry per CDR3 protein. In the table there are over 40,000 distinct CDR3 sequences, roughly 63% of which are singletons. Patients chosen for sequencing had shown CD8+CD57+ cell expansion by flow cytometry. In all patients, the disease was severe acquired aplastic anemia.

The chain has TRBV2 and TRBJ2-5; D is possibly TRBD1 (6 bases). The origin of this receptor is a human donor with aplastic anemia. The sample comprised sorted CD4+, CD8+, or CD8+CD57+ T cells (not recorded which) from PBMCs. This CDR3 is CASSIGQRETQYF. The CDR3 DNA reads TGTGCCAGCAGCATAGGACAGCGAGAGACCCAGTACTTC.